This T cell receptor beta chain was retrieved from a study of shared clonotypes between healthy human individuals. Study-level information: For every donor, three CD4 naive, three CD4 memory, two CD8 naive and one CD8 memory plates were used.

The CDR3 has 12 residues. CDR1 and CDR2 (germline): SQVTM, ANQGSEA. Trimming at V came to 8 bases and at J to 8 bases, leaving 8 bases not matched to a gene. Assay runs were performed at deep level. The repertoire was sequenced with immunoSEQ multiplex PCR; TCRdb's copy has only in-frame clones and lacks some. The top ten clones hold approximately 0.13% of a sample with some 2,000,000 clones, 90% to 96% of them seen once. Of note for this clone: The antigen remains undetermined.

Study conclusions and caveats: Estimated clonotype richness was generally higher in naive than memory subsets.

V gene TRBV29-1 combines with J gene TRBJ2-1; the match to TRBD1 covers 8 bases. Sample: naive CD4+ T cells sorted from blood. The subset was: CD45RA+ positively selected. This clonotype was sampled from a man in his late teens or twenties in good health. The CDR3: CSTGQGSYEQFF. The CDR3 bases are TGCAGCACTGGACAGGGATCCTATGAGCAGTTCTTC.